This entry lists 27 T cell receptor beta chains sequenced from one sample in a study of vaccination and CD4 T cells after COVID-19. These TCRs' antigens remain unknown. Sequencing of cultured CD4+ T cell DNA used the Oncomine TCR Beta short-read assay. TCRdb recomputed calls from the PCR reads with MiXCR, one row per CDR3 protein. The data show over 15,000 distinct CDR3 sequences, roughly 45% seen once. Regarding treatment: approximately 11-day PBMC culture with coronavirus spike peptide pools or control peptides (ViraFEST assay). The sequencing here drew on CD4+ T cells from blood, cultured in vitro, taken after SARS-CoV-2 vaccination. The receptors shown here come from a human donor who had recovered from COVID-19.

The chain links TRBV27 to TRBJ2-6; the D is unclear. The V end was cut by 5 bases, the J end by 2 bases, with 7 bases between. CDR1 and CDR2 (germline): MNHEY, SMNVEV (reference sequence). The CDR3 sequence is 14 residues long. CDR3 sequence reads: CASSLTAGANVLTF. The CDR3 region has the DNA TGTGCCAGCAGTCTCACGGCTGGGGCCAACGTCCTGACTTTC.

The rearrangement uses TRBV6-1 and TRBJ1-1, with a weak D call TRBD1 (5 bases). V was pared by 4 bases and J by 0 bases, with 15 bases between. The CDR3 spans 16 residues. CDR1 MNHNS and CDR2 SASEGT come from the germline V gene. This CDR3 is CASSGPGVPMNTEAFF. The CDR3 coding sequence is TGTGCCAGCAGTGGACCGGGGGTACCAATGAACACTGAAGCTTTCTTT.

The chain has TRBV6-2 or TRBV6-3 and TRBJ2-4, with 7 bases fitting TRBD2. CDR1 and CDR2 from the germline V gene are MNHEY and SVGEGT. Germline trimming cut 5 bases from V and 1 base from J; bases unmatched to any gene: 8. The CDR3 spans 16 residues. CDR3 sequence (DNA): TGTGCCAGCAGTATTCCGGGGGGAAGGGCCAAAAACATTCAGTACTTC. The encoded protein is CASSIPGGRAKNIQYF.

This chain uses TRBV5-1 with TRBJ2-7; D remains ambiguous. Germline V gene sequence: CDR1 SGHRS, CDR2 YFSETQ. The V and J ends lost 1 base and 5 bases respectively, with 13 bases between them. The CDR3 is 14 amino acids. Written as DNA, the CDR3 is TGCGCCAGCAGCTTGACAGAAGATGCCCACGAGCAGTACTTC. It specifies CASSLTEDAHEQYF.

This sequence joins TRBV20-1 and TRBJ2-7, with D possibly being TRBD2 (5 bases). Germline CDR1 reads DFQATT; CDR2 reads SNEGSKA (reference sequence). Trimming removed 3 bases at V and 0 bases at J, with 12 bases between. The CDR3 length is 14 residues. CDR3 region: CSARGYGSSYEQYF. The CDR3 coding sequence is TGCAGTGCTAGGGGCTATGGGAGCTCCTACGAGCAGTACTTC.

The chain couples TRBV7-2 to TRBJ2-3; D might be TRBD1 (6 bases). The CDR3 sequence is 19 residues long. Germline loops: CDR1 SGHTA, CDR2 FQGNSA. Trimming pared 5 bases from V and 2 bases from J, leaving 26 bases between. The CDR3 DNA sequence: TGTGCCAGCAGCGGGGCGACTGGGGGCCGTGGCGGTGCCACAGATACGCAGTATTTT. It codes for CASSGATGGRGGATDTQYF.

V gene TRBV7-3 combines with J gene TRBJ2-7; 9 bases line up with TRBD1. J lost 3 bases, V lost 0 bases, and 3 bases had no gene match. The CDR3 length is 15 residues. Germline V gene lookup returns CDR1 SGHTA and CDR2 FQGTGA. This CDR3 is CASSLTLTGGYEQYF. The CDR3 coding sequence is TGTGCCAGCAGCTTAACGTTGACAGGGGGCTACGAGCAGTACTTC.

The rearrangement uses TRBV6-5 and TRBJ1-1; D is undetermined. CDR3 length equals 15 residues. Germline loops: CDR1 MNHEY, CDR2 SVGAGI. V gave up 2 bases and J gave up 6 bases, with 16 bases separating them. CDR3: CASSYRGEASSEAFF. CDR3 in DNA: TGTGCCAGCAGTTACCGCGGGGAGGCCTCCTCTGAAGCTTTCTTT.

The V gene is TRBV20-1, the J gene TRBJ2-3, with 8 nucleotides matching TRBD2. CDR1 DFQATT and CDR2 SNEGSKA come from the germline V gene (reference sequence). This CDR3 spans 15 amino acids. The trim removed 2 bases at V and 5 bases at J, leaving 9 bases unmatched. This CDR3 is CSARRAGGGRDTQYF. CDR3 coding DNA: TGCAGTGCTAGAAGGGCGGGAGGAGGACGAGATACGCAGTATTTT.

This chain connects TRBV12-3 or TRBV12-4 to TRBJ2-7; D may match TRBD1 or TRBD2 (5 bases each). CDR3 length equals 15 residues. V was clipped by 3 bases and J by 0 bases, with 12 bases between them. This chain's CDR3 is CASSLAREISYEQYF. CDR3 coding DNA: TGTGCCAGCAGTTTGGCCAGGGAGATCTCCTACGAGCAGTACTTC.

Only a few counts were recorded for this clonotype. The CDR3: CASRTPQNTEAFF. CDR3 DNA: TGTGCCAGCAGAACCCCACAAAACACTGAAGCTTTCTTT. The rearrangement uses TRBV6-1 and TRBJ1-1; D call uncertain. Looked up from germline, CDR1 is MNHNS and CDR2 is SASEGT. V was cut by 6 bases and J by 2 bases, with 10 bases left in between. The CDR3 is 13 amino acids.

In its sample, this clonotype was seen once. The chain couples TRBV6-1 to TRBJ2-5, with 10 positions matching TRBD1. Germline V lookup: CDR1 MNHNS, CDR2 SASEGT. This CDR3 is built from 18 residues. V lost 6 bases to trimming and J lost 4 bases; unmatched junction nucleotides: 17. The CDR3 reads CASSRRQGATGKRETQYF. As DNA, the CDR3 is TGTGCCAGCAGCCGGAGACAGGGGGCCACGGGAAAGAGAGAGACCCAGTACTTC.

The rearrangement joins TRBV18 to TRBJ1-5; no clear D gene. Germline-derived CDR1 and CDR2 are KGHSH and LQKENI. Trimming took off 3 bases at V and 7 bases at J, with 10 bases between the two ends. This CDR3 is built from 13 residues. CDR3 in DNA: TGTGCCAGCTCACCCGACGCGCGACAGCCCCAGCATTTT. Its translation is CASSPDARQPQHF.

The CDR3 DNA reads as TGCGCCAGCAGCCAAGGACTAGCTTTCGATGAGCAGTTCTTC. It encodes CASSQGLAFDEQFF. The V gene is TRBV4-3, the J gene TRBJ2-1; 7 positions match TRBD2. Germline values: CDR1 LGHNA, CDR2 YSLEER. The CDR3 has 14 amino acids. The J segment lost 8 bases and the V segment lost 1 base, leaving 5 bases of the junction unmatched.

The chain links TRBV7-3 to TRBJ1-1; no clear D. This CDR3 spans 13 amino acids. Trimming removed 1 base at V and 1 base at J, with 4 bases between. CDR1 SGHTA and CDR2 FQGTGA come from the germline V gene. The CDR3 reads CASSLRGNTEAFF. The DNA of the CDR3 is TGTGCCAGCAGCTTAAGGGGGAACACTGAAGCTTTCTTT.

This clonotype was detected only once. The gene calls are TRBV5-1 and TRBJ1-5; D unclear. Germline assignment: CDR1 SGHRS and CDR2 YFSETQ. Deletions cut 5 bases from V and 5 bases from J, with 17 bases between. This CDR3 comprises 15 residues. The CDR3 loop is CASRKFISGDQPQHF. CDR3 DNA: TGCGCCAGCAGGAAGTTTATAAGCGGAGATCAGCCCCAGCATTTT.

This clonotype was seen a handful of times. The chain combines TRBV6-1 with TRBJ2-1, with 9 bases matching TRBD1. J lost 4 bases, V lost 5 bases, and 6 bases had no gene match. Germline-derived CDR1 and CDR2 are MNHNS and SASEGT. This CDR3 contains 15 residues. This CDR3 is CASSHGTGRYNEQFF. The DNA of the CDR3 is TGTGCCAGCAGTCACGGGACAGGGAGATACAATGAGCAGTTCTTC.

The chain has TRBV6-1 and TRBJ1-4; 7 nucleotides align to TRBD1. Germline V lookup: CDR1 MNHNS, CDR2 SASEGT. With V trimmed by 9 bases and J by 7 bases, 17 bases remained unmatched. CDR3 size: 16 residues. The chain's CDR3 is CAREGSWRQGLEKLFF. DNA for the CDR3: TGTGCCAGGGAGGGTAGTTGGAGACAGGGACTTGAAAAACTGTTTTTT.

This clonotype showed up just a few times. The genes are TRBV7-6 and TRBJ2-1, with 7 bases matching TRBD2. Germline assignment: CDR1 SGHVS and CDR2 FNYEAQ. The length of the CDR3 is 16 residues. The junction had 14 bases not matched to a gene; V was cut back by 5 bases and J by 7 bases. The CDR3 bases are TGTGCCAGCAGCCCCATGTCTTCGGGAGCGGGGAATGAGCAGTTCTTC. Translation: CASSPMSSGAGNEQFF.

Written as DNA, the CDR3 is TGCAGTGCTAGAGTGGCCAGCGGGACGAACCATTACAATGAGCAGTTCTTC. This codes for CSARVASGTNHYNEQFF. This chain uses TRBV20-1 with TRBJ2-1; 7 bases fit TRBD2. The germline gives CDR1 DFQATT, CDR2 SNEGSKA (reference sequence). Unmatched junction bases numbered 13, after V lost 1 base and J lost 4 bases. The CDR3 runs 17 residues.

V and J are TRBV12-3 or TRBV12-4 and TRBJ2-1; D gene unclear. V shed 4 bases and J shed 0 bases, with 19 bases lying between them. The CDR3 loop spans 18 amino acids. CDR3 nucleotides: TGTGCCAGCAGTTCCACCCCTTCTCCAGGCCGCTCCTACAATGAGCAGTTCTTC. Translation gives CASSSTPSPGRSYNEQFF.

Judged by abundance, this clonotype is medium-sized (0.01 to 0.1%). The chain joins TRBV29-1 to TRBJ2-3; TRBD1 aligns across 9 bases. V shed 6 bases, J shed 4 bases, and the junction held 5 bases outside the gene matches. CDR3 length equals 13 residues. The germline gives CDR1 SQVTM, CDR2 ANQGSEA. DNA for the CDR3: TGCAGCGTAAGACAGGGGGTCGCAGATACGCAGTATTTT. It specifies CSVRQGVADTQYF.

This clonotype has more than one count but fewer than ten. The chain has TRBV20-1 and TRBJ2-3, with D uncertain. CDR3 size: 12 residues. V gave up 3 bases and J gave up 0 bases, with 4 bases separating them. Germline loops: CDR1 DFQATT, CDR2 SNEGSKA (reference sequence). CDR3 sequence (DNA): TGCAGTGCTAGGCAGAGCACAGATACGCAGTATTTT. This sequence encodes CSARQSTDTQYF.

This clonotype is classed as medium-sized. This chain uses TRBV20-1 with TRBJ1-5; possibly TRBD1 for D (6 bases). V was pared by 4 bases and J by 6 bases, with 19 bases between. Looked up from germline, CDR1 is DFQATT and CDR2 is SNEGSKA (reference sequence). The CDR3 has 15 residues. The CDR3 coding sequence is TGCAGTGCTACCCGGGAGCAGGGGAGTAGTCAGCCCCAGCATTTT. Its protein is CSATREQGSSQPQHF.

This chain uses TRBV29-1 with TRBJ1-4; weak D call: TRBD1 (6 bases). Germline CDR1 reads SQVTM; CDR2 reads ANQGSEA. The CDR3 totals 15 residues. V shed 0 bases and J shed 6 bases, with 14 bases lying between them. Here the CDR3 DNA reads TGCAGCGTTGAAGATCCAAGGGGGGGGCATGAAAAACTGTTTTTT. Translated: CSVEDPRGGHEKLFF.

CDR3 protein: CASSLLRTGGFDEQFF. The CDR3 DNA follows: TGTGCCAGCAGCTTGTTGAGGACAGGGGGCTTCGATGAGCAGTTCTTC. The rearrangement links TRBV5-6 to TRBJ2-1; TRBD1 agrees at 11 bases. Per germline, CDR1 SGHDT and CDR2 YYEEEE. The CDR3 consists of 16 residues. Germline trimming cut 1 base from V and 8 bases from J; bases unmatched to any gene: 8.

The rearrangement links TRBV21-1 to TRBJ1-5; TRBD1 is taken as the D call from the table, unchecked against the DNA. TRBV21-1 is annotated as a pseudogene. The CDR3 extends over 17 amino acids. As DNA, the CDR3 is TGTGCCAGCAGGCTTCCCAGGGTCGGAGGAAGCAATCAGCCCCAGCATTTT. Translation: CASRLPRVGGSNQPQHF.